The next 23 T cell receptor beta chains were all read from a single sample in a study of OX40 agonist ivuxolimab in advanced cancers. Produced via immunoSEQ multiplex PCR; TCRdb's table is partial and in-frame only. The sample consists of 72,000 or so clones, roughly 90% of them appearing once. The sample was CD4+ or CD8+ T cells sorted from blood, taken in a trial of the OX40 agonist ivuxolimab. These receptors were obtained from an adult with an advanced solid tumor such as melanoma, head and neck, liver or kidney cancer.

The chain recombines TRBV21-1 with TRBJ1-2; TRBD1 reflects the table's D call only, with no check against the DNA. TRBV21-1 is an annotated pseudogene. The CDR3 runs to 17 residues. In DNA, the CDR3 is TGTGCCAGCAGCCCAAGGGGTGGGACAGGGGGCAGCTGTGGCTACACCTTC. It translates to CASSPRGGTGGSCGYTF.

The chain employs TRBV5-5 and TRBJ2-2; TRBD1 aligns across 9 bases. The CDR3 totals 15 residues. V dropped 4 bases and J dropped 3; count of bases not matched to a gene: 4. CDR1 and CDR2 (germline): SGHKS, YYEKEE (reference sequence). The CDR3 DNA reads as TGTGCCAGCAGCCCTCGGACAGGGGACACCGGGGAGCTGTTTTTT. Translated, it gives CASSPRTGDTGELFF.

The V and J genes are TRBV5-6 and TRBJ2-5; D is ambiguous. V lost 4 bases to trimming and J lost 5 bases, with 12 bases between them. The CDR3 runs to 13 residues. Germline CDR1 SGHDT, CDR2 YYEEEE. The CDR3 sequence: CASSPGPAETQYF. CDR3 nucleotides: TGTGCCAGCAGCCCCGGTCCCGCGGAGACCCAGTACTTC. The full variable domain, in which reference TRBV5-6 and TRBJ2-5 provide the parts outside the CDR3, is DAGVTQSPTHLIKTRGQQVTLRCSPKSGHDTVSWYQQALGQGPQFIFQYYEEEERQRGNFPDRFSGHQFPNYSSELNVNALLLGDSALYLCASSPGPAETQYFGPGTRLLVL.

The CDR3 DNA reads TGTGCCAGCAGTTACTCGAGTCTGGGAACCTACAATGAGCAGTTCTTC. This encodes CASSYSSLGTYNEQFF. The chain carries TRBV6-5 and TRBJ2-1, with D uncertain. This CDR3 is built from 16 residues. Germline assignment: CDR1 MNHEY and CDR2 SVGAGI. The V end lost 0 bases, the J end lost 2 bases, and 11 bases lay between the germline ends.

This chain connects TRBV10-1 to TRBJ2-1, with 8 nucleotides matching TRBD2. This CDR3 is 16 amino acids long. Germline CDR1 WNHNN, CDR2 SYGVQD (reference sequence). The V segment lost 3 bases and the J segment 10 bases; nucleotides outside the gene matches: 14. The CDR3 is CASSDGAGGRYWEQFF. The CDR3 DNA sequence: TGCGCCAGCAGTGATGGGGCGGGGGGCCGCTATTGGGAGCAGTTCTTC.

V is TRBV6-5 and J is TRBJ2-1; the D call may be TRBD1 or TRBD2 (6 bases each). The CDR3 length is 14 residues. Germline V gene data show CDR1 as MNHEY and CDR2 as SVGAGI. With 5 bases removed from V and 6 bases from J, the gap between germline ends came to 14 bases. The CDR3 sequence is CASSRGQGINEQFF. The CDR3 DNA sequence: TGTGCCAGCAGTCGGGGGCAGGGGATCAATGAGCAGTTCTTC.

CDR3 sequence (DNA): TGTGCCAGCAGCACCGGACTCAAAGACAATGCAACTAATGAAAAACTGTTTTTT. The encoded protein is CASSTGLKDNATNEKLFF. V gene TRBV21-1 combines with J gene TRBJ1-4. TRBV21-1 is a listed pseudogene. The CDR3 totals 18 residues.

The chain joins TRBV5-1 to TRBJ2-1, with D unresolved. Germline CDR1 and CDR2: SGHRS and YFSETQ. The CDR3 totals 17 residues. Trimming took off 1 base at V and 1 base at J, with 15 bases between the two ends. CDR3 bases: TGCGCCAGCAGCTTGTTTCCTATCTTTTCTTCCTACAATGAGCAGTTCTTC. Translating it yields CASSLFPIFSSYNEQFF. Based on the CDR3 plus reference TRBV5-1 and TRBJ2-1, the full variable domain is KAGVTQTPRYLIKTRGQQVTLSCSPISGHRSVSWYQQTPGQGLQFLFEYFSETQRNKGNFPGRFSGRQFSNSRSEMNVSTLELGDSALYLCASSLFPIFSSYNEQFFGPGTRLTVL.

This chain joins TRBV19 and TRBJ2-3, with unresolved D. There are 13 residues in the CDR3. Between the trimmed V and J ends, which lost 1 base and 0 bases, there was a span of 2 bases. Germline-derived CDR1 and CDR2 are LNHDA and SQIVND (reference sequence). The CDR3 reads CASSIASTDTQYF. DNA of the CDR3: TGTGCCAGTAGTATAGCCAGCACAGATACGCAGTATTTT.

The CDR3 loop is CASSLWQINYEQYF. The CDR3 DNA reads as TGTGCCAGCAGTTTGTGGCAGATCAACTACGAGCAGTACTTC. The chain recombines TRBV28 with TRBJ2-7; D remains unclear. CDR3 size: 14 residues. CDR1 MDHEN and CDR2 SYDVKM come from the germline V gene. With 3 bases removed from V and 3 bases from J, the gap between germline ends came to 12 bases.

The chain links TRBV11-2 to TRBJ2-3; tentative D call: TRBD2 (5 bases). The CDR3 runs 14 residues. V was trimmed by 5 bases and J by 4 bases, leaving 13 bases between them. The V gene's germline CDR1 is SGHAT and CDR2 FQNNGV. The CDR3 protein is CASSPRRGADTQYF. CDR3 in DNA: TGTGCCAGCAGCCCTCGCCGGGGTGCAGATACGCAGTATTTT.

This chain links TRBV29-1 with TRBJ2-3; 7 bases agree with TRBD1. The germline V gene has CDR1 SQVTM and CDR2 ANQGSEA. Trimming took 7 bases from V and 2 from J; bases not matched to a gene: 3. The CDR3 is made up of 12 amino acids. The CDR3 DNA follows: TGCAGCGGGGGGACAGACACAGATACGCAGTATTTT. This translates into CSGGTDTDTQYF.

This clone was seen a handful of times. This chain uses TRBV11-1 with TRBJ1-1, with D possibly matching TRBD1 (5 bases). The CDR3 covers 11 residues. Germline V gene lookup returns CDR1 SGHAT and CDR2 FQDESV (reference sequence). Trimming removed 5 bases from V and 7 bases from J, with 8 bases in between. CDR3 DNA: TGTGCCAGCAGCCAGACAGTTGAAGCTTTCTTT. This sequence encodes CASSQTVEAFF.

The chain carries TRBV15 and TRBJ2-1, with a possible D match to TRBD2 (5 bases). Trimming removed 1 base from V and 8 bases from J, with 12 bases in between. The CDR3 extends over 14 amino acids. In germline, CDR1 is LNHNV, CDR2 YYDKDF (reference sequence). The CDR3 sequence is CATSRASGRDEQFF. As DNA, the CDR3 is TGTGCCACCAGCAGAGCCAGCGGTAGGGATGAGCAGTTCTTC.

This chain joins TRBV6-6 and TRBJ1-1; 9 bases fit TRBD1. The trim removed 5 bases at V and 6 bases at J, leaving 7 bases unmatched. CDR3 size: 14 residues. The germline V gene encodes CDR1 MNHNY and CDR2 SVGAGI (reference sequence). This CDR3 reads CASSKGDRGAEAFF. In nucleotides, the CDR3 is TGTGCCAGCAGTAAGGGAGACAGGGGGGCTGAAGCTTTCTTT.

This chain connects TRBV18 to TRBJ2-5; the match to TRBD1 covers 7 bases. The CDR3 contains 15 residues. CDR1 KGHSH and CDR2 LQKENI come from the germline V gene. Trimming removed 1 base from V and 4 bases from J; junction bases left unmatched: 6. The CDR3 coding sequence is TGTGCCAGCTCACCACGGGACAGAGCTTTAGAGACCCAGTACTTC. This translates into CASSPRDRALETQYF.

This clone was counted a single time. In DNA, the CDR3 is TGTGCCAGCAGTTTTGTGTCGACAGGGCACACTGAAGCTTTCTTT. Its translation is CASSFVSTGHTEAFF. The chain couples TRBV28 to TRBJ1-1; 7 bases agree with TRBD1. The J segment lost 3 bases and the V segment lost 3 bases, leaving 7 bases of the junction unmatched. This CDR3 spans 15 amino acids. The germline V gene encodes CDR1 MDHEN and CDR2 SYDVKM.

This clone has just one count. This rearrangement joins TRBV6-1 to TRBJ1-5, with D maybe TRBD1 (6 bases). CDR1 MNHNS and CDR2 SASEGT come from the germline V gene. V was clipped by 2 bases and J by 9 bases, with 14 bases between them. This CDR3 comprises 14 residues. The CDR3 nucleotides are TGTGCCAGCAGTGAAAGGGCAGGGGATCTGCCCCAGCATTTT. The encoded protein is CASSERAGDLPQHF.

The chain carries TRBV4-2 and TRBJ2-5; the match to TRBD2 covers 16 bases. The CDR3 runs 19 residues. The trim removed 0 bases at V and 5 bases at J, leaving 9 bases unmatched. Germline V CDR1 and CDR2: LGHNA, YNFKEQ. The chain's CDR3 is CASSQDRGLAGGLDETQYF. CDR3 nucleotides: TGTGCCAGCAGCCAAGATAGGGGACTAGCGGGAGGGTTGGATGAGACCCAGTACTTC.

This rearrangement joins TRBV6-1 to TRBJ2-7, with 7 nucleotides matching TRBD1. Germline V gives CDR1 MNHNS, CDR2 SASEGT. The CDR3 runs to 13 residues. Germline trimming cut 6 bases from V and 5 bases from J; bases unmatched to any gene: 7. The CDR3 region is CASSLRQGDEQYF. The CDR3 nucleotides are TGTGCCAGCAGCTTAAGACAGGGTGACGAGCAGTACTTC.

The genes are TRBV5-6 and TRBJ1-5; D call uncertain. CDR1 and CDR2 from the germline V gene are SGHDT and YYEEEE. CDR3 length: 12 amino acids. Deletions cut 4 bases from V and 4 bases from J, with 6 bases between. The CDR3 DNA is TGTGCCAGCAGCGAGGGTAATCAGCCCCAGCATTTT. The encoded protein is CASSEGNQPQHF.

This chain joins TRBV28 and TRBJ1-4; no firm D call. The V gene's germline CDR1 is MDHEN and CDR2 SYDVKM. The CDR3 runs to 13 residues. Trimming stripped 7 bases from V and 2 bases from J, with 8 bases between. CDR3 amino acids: CASTGRTNEKLFF. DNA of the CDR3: TGTGCCAGCACCGGGAGGACTAATGAAAAACTGTTTTTT.

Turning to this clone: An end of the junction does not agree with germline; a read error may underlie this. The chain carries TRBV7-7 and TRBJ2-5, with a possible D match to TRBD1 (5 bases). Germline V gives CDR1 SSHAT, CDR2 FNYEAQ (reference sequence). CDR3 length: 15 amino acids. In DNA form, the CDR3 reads TGTGCTAGCAGCCTAGGGGAATCATTTATGGAGACCCAGTACTTC. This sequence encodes CASSLGESFMETQYF.